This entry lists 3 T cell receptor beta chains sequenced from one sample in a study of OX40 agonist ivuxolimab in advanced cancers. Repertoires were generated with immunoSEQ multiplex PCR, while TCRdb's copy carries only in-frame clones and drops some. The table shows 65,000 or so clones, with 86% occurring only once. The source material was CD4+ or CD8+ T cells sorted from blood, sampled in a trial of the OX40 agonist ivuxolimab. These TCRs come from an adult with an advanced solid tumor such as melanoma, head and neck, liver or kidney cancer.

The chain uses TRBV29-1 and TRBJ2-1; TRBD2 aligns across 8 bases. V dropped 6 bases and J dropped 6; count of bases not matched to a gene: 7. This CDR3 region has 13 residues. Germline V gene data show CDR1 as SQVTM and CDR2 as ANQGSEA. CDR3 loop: CSVAPGGGNEQFF. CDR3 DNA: TGCAGCGTAGCCCCGGGGGGGGGCAATGAGCAGTTCTTC.

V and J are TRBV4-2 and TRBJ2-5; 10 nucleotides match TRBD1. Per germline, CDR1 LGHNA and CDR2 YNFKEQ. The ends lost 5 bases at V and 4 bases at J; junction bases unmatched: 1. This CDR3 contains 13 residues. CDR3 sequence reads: CASSGDRGETQYF. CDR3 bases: TGTGCCAGCAGCGGGGACAGGGGAGAGACCCAGTACTTC.

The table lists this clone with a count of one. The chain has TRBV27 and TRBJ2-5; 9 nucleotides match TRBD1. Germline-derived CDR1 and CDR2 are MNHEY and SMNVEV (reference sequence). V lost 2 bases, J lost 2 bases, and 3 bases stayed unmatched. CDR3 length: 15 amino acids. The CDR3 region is CASSLLGTGQETQYF. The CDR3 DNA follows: TGTGCCAGCAGTTTACTGGGGACAGGGCAAGAGACCCAGTACTTC.